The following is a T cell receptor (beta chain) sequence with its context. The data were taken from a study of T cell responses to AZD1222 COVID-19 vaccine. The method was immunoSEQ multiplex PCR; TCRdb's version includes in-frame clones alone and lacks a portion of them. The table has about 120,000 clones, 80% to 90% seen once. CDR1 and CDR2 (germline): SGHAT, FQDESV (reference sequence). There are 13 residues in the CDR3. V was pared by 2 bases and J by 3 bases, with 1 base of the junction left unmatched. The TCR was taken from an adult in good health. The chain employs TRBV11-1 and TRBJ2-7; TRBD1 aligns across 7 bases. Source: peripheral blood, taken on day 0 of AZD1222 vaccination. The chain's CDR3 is CASSLRQGYEQYF. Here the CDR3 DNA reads TGTGCCAGCAGCTTAAGACAGGGCTACGAGCAGTACTTC.